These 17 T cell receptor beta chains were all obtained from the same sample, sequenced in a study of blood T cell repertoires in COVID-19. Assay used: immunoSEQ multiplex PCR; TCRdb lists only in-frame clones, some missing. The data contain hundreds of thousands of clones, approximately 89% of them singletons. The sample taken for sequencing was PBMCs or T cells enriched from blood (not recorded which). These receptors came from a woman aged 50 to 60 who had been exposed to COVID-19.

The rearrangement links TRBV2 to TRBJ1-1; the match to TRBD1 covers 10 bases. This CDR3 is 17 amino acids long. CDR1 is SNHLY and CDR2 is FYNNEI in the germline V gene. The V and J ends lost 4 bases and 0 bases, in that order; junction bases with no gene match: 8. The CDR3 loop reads CASSVGTGANLNTEAFF. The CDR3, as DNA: TGTGCCAGCAGTGTGGGGACAGGGGCGAACTTGAACACTGAAGCTTTCTTT.

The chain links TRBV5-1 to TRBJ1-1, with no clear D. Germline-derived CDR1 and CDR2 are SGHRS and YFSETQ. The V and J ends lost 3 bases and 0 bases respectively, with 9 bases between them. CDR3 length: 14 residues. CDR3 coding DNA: TGCGCCAGCAGCTCCGTGGGAGTGAACACTGAAGCTTTCTTT. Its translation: CASSSVGVNTEAFF.

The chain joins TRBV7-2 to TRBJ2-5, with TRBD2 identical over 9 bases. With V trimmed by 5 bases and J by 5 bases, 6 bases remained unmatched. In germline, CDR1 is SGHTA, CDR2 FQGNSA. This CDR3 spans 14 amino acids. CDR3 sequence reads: CASSRGGAEETQYF. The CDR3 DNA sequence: TGTGCCAGCAGCCGCGGGGGGGCGGAGGAGACCCAGTACTTC. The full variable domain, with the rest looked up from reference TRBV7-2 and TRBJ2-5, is GAGVSQSPSNKVTEKGKDVELRCDPISGHTALYWYRQSLGQGLEFLIYFQGNSAPDKSGLPSDRFSAERTGGSVSTLTIQRTQQEDSAVYLCASSRGGAEETQYFGPGTRLLVL.

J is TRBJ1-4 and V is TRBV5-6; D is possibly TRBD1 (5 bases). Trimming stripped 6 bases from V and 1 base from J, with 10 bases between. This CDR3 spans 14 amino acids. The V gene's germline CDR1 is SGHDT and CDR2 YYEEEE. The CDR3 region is CASNGGKTNEKLFF. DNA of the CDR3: TGTGCCAGCAACGGGGGAAAAACTAATGAAAAACTGTTTTTT.

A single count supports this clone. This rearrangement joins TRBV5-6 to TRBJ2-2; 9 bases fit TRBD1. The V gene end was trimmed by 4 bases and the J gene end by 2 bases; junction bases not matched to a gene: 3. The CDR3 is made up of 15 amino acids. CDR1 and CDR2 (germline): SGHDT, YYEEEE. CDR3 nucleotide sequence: TGTGCCAGCAGCGACAGGGGGGTTAACACCGGGGAGCTGTTTTTT. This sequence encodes CASSDRGVNTGELFF.

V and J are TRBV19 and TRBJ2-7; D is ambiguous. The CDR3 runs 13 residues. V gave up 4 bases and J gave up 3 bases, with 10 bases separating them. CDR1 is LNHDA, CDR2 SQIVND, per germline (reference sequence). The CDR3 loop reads CASSTLNNYEQYF. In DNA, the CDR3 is TGTGCCAGTAGTACCCTCAACAACTACGAGCAGTACTTC. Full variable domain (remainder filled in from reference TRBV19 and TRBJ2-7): DGGITQSPKYLFRKEGQNVTLSCEQNLNHDAMYWYRQDPGQGLRLIYYSQIVNDFQKGDIAEGYSVSREKKESFPLTVTSAQKNPTAFYLCASSTLNNYEQYFGPGTRLTVT.

The CDR3 is CASTLDYEQYF. Written as DNA, the CDR3 is TGTGCCAGCACATTAGACTACGAGCAGTACTTC. V gene TRBV2 combines with J gene TRBJ2-7; no definite D call. The germline V gene encodes CDR1 SNHLY and CDR2 FYNNEI. This CDR3 has 11 amino acids. The V and J ends lost 7 bases and 3 bases respectively, with 7 bases between them.

Here the CDR3 DNA reads TGTGCCAGCAGCTTTACGGGGAATTCACCCCTCCACTTT. It codes for CASSFTGNSPLHF. V usage is TRBV5-6 and J usage is TRBJ1-6; D not certain. CDR3 size: 13 residues. The germline V gene encodes CDR1 SGHDT and CDR2 YYEEEE. The germline V and J ends were trimmed by 2 bases and 7 bases, with 7 bases remaining between them.

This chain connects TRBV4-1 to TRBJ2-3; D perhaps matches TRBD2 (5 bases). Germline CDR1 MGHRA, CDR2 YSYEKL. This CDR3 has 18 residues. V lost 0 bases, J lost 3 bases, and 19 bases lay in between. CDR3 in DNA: TGCGCCAGCAGCCAAGATCGGCCGCGGGCCAGCGTGACAGATACGCAGTATTTT. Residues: CASSQDRPRASVTDTQYF.

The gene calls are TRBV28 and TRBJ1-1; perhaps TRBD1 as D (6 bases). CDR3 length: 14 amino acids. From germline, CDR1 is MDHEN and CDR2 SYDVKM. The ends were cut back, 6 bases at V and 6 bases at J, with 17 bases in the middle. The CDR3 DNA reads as TGTGCCAGCAGCGCCTTGGAGGGGGGGTCTGAAGCTTTCTTT. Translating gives CASSALEGGSEAFF.

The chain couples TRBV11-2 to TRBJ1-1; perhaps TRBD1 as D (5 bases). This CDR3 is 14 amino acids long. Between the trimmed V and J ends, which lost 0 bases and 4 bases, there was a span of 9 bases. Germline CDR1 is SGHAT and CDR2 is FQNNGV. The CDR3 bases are TGTGCCAGCAGCTTAGAACCAGGGTCCACTGAAGCTTTCTTT. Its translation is CASSLEPGSTEAFF.

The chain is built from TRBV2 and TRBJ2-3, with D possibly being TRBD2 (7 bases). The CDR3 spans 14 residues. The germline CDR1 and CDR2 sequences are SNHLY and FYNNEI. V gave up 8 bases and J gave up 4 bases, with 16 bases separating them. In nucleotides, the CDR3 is TGTGCCAGCCTGAGGGGGGGGATGGCAGATACGCAGTATTTT. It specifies CASLRGGMADTQYF.

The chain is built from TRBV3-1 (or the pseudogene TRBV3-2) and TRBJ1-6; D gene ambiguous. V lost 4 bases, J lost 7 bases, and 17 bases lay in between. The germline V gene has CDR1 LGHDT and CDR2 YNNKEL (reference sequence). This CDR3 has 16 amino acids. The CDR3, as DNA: TGTGCCAGCAGCCCGCTAGGAGGTTATGGGAATTCACCCCTCCACTTT. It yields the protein CASSPLGGYGNSPLHF.

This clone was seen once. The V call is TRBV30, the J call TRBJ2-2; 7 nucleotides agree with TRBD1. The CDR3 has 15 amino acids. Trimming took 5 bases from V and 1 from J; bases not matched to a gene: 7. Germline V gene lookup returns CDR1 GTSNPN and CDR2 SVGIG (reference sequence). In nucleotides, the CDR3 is TGTGCCTGGGACAGGGCCCCCAAGAACACCGGGGAGCTGTTTTTT. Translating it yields CAWDRAPKNTGELFF.

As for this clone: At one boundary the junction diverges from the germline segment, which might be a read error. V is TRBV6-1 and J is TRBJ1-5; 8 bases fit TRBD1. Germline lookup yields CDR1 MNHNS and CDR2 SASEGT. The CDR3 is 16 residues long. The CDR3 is CASREDRGLSNQPQHF. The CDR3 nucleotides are TGTGCCAGCAGAGAAGACAGGGGACTTAGCAATCAGCCCCAGCATTTT.

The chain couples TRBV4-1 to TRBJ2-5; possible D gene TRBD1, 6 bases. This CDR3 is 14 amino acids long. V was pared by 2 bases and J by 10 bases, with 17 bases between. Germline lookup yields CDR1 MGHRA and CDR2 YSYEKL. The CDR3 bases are TGCGCCAGCAGCCAACCTAGGACAGCCCGGGACCAGTACTTC. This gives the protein CASSQPRTARDQYF.

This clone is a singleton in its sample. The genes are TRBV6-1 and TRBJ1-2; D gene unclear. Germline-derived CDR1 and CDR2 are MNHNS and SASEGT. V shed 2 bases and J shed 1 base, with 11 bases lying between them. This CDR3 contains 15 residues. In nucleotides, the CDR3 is TGTGCCAGCAGTGAAATGTTGAACATTAACTATGGCTACACCTTC. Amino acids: CASSEMLNINYGYTF.